The 13 T cell receptor beta chains reported below all come from one sample, sequenced in a study of regulatory T cells in long-lasting Graves disease (dated by TCRdb to the early 2020s). The library was produced with multiplex PCR. Sequenced on an Illumina HiSeq 4000. To build TCR beta libraries, CDR3 regions were amplified by Arm-PCR using iRepertoire HTBI primers. TCRdb ran its own pipeline on the public reads, namely fastp trimming at Q25 and MiXCR clone calling, and kept in-frame beta chains. Every CDR3 protein is listed once, alongside the most common genes and DNA of its rows. The table for this sample lists roughly 250,000 distinct CDR3 sequences; 18% of them were counted only once. The ten largest account for 11% to 15% of the sample. Explained via the paper, the time point label denotes: newly diagnosed GD, antithyroid drugs for less than 3 months. For both TCR sequencing and RNA sequencing, RNA was extracted from PBMCs using TRIzol.

The sample was also linked to a second study, of T cells in Graves' hyperthyroidism and ophthalmopathy.

The input for sequencing was peripheral blood mononuclear cells (PBMCs), taken at new diagnosis, from a patient treated with antithyroid drugs. The origin of the receptors is a woman aged 25 to 39 with Graves disease. Donor details come from another sample of the same person, matched by shared clones.

This clonotype was counted ten times or more. V is TRBV7-2 and J is TRBJ2-3; possibly TRBD1 for D (5 bases). The CDR3 covers 15 residues. Per the germline V gene, CDR1 is SGHTA and CDR2 is FQGNSA. The V end lost 5 bases, the J end lost 3 bases, and 15 bases lay between the germline ends. DNA of the CDR3: TGTGCCAGCAGCACAGGACACGTAGGTACAGATACGCAGTATTTT. Its protein product is CASSTGHVGTDTQYF.

With respect to this clonotype: This may arise from a read error, as a much more abundant clone is one base away. The V and J genes are TRBV19 and TRBJ1-5, with 7 bases matching TRBD1. The ends lost 7 bases at V and 0 bases at J; junction bases unmatched: 15. Germline CDR1 reads LNHDA; CDR2 reads SQIVND (reference sequence). The CDR3 consists of 18 residues. This CDR3 reads CASTRRAPGGNSNQPQHF. In DNA form, the CDR3 reads TGTGCCAGTACCCGAAGGGCCCCAGGGGGAAATAGCAATCAGCCCCAGCATTTT.

This clonotype was seen at least ten times. The CDR3 spells CASSPGTATQYF. The DNA for the CDR3 is TGTGCCAGCAGCCCAGGGACAGCGACGCAGTATTTT. This chain connects TRBV7-2 to TRBJ2-3, with 7 bases that match TRBD1. The CDR3 contains 12 residues. J gave up 9 bases and V 5 bases, and 5 bases lay outside the gene matches. Germline CDR1 is SGHTA and CDR2 is FQGNSA.

This clonotype was seen many times. This chain joins TRBV4-1 and TRBJ2-7, with D tentatively TRBD2 (5 bases). This CDR3 has 16 amino acids. Per the germline V gene, CDR1 is MGHRA and CDR2 is YSYEKL. Trimming shortened V by 1 base and J by 4 bases, and 17 bases separated the two germline ends. This chain's CDR3 is CASSQVARGASYEQYF. The DNA for the CDR3 is TGCGCCAGCAGCCAAGTAGCCCGGGGAGCCTCATACGAGCAGTACTTC.

To note about this clonotype: One end of the junction fails to match germline, which may point to a read error. The V call is TRBV4-1, the J call TRBJ2-2, with TRBD2 as a possible D gene (6 bases). Germline lookup yields CDR1 MGHRA and CDR2 YSYEKL. The CDR3 is 15 amino acids. This CDR3 reads CASSRAGLATGGLFF. The CDR3 DNA sequence: TGCGCCAGCAGCCGCGCCGGGCTAGCGACCGGGGGGCTGTTTTTT.

This clonotype has just a few counts. The chain employs TRBV25-1 and TRBJ1-2, with TRBD1 matching over 9 bases. The V gene's germline CDR1 is MGHDK and CDR2 SYGVNS. CDR3 length: 15 amino acids. V shed 3 bases, J shed 5 bases, and the junction held 7 bases outside the gene matches. CDR3 DNA: TGTGCCAGCAGTGAGACAGGGGGGATGGAGTATGGCTACACCTTC. As protein: CASSETGGMEYGYTF.

This clonotype was seen ten or more times. The rearrangement uses TRBV20-1 and TRBJ1-1, with D possibly matching TRBD1 (5 bases). The CDR3 has 13 residues. V lost 7 bases to trimming and J lost 0 bases, with 12 bases between them. Germline V CDR1 and CDR2: DFQATT, SNEGSKA (reference sequence). DNA for the CDR3: TGCAGTGGTAAGACAGTCATGAACACTGAAGCTTTCTTT. This encodes CSGKTVMNTEAFF.

This clonotype occurred many times. The chain combines TRBV11-2 with TRBJ1-2; no definite D call. CDR1 is SGHAT, CDR2 FQNNGV, per germline. V dropped 1 base and J dropped 2 bases, with 8 bases sitting between them. The CDR3 sequence is 14 residues long. The CDR3 spells CASSLVGQNYGYTF. CDR3 bases: TGTGCCAGCAGCTTAGTAGGGCAAAACTATGGCTACACCTTC.

As for this clonotype: One base away lies a much larger clone, so this may be a sequencing read error. In this CDR3 the conserved last residue, phenylalanine or tryptophan, is missing, so a read error is likely. Here the CDR3 reads CASSLRAGYGYTL. The CDR3 DNA is TGTGCCAGCAGCCTCAGGGCGGGCTATGGCTACACCTTA. The gene calls are TRBV7-2 and TRBJ1-2; possibly TRBD1 for D (5 bases). Per germline, CDR1 SGHTA and CDR2 FQGNSA. This CDR3 region has 13 residues. The V end lost 5 bases, the J end lost 4 bases, and 11 bases lay between the germline ends.

There are many counts of this clonotype. The chain links TRBV7-2 to TRBJ1-2; D is possibly TRBD1 (6 bases). The CDR3 contains 13 residues. CDR1 and CDR2 (germline): SGHTA, FQGNSA. V was clipped by 5 bases and J by 3 bases, with 10 bases between them. In DNA, the CDR3 is TGTGCCAGCAGCCCGGACAGTTACTATGGCTACACCTTC. Translated: CASSPDSYYGYTF.

This clonotype was detected ten times or more. The chain couples TRBV7-2 to TRBJ2-5, with TRBD2 identical over 7 bases. This CDR3 spans 16 amino acids. Germline V gene data show CDR1 as SGHTA and CDR2 as FQGNSA. J lost 0 bases, V lost 1 base, and 5 bases had no gene match. CDR3 bases: TGTGCCAGCAGCTTAGGTCTAGCGGACTACCAAGAGACCCAGTACTTC. Translated: CASSLGLADYQETQYF.

A few counts support this clonotype. The V gene is TRBV29-1, the J gene TRBJ1-5, with no clear D. The CDR3 contains 12 residues. Germline V CDR1 and CDR2: SQVTM, ANQGSEA. V gave up 4 bases and J gave up 5 bases, with 9 bases separating them. For the CDR3, the DNA is TGCAGCGTTGCCAGCTCGGATCAGCCCCAGCATTTT. Protein sequence: CSVASSDQPQHF.

This sequence joins TRBV5-4 and TRBJ2-7, with D perhaps assigned TRBD1 or TRBD2 (5 bases each). Trimming took off 2 bases at V and 7 bases at J, with 19 bases between the two ends. Germline values: CDR1 SGHNT, CDR2 YYREEE (reference sequence). This CDR3 spans 15 amino acids. CDR3 region: CASSFRVVDLEEQYF. CDR3 sequence (DNA): TGTGCCAGCAGCTTCAGGGTGGTGGACTTGGAAGAGCAGTACTTC.